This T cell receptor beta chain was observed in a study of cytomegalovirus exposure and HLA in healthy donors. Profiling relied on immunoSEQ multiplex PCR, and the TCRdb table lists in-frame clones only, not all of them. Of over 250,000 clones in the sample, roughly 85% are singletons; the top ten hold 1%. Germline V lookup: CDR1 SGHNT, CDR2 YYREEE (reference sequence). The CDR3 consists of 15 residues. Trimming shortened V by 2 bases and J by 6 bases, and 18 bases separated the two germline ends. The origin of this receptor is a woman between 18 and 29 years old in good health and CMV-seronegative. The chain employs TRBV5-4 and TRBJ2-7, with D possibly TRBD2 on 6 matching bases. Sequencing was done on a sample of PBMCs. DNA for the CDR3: TGTGCCAGCAGCTTAGTCGGGACTCCCGGTGGCGAGCAGTACTTC. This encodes CASSLVGTPGGEQYF.